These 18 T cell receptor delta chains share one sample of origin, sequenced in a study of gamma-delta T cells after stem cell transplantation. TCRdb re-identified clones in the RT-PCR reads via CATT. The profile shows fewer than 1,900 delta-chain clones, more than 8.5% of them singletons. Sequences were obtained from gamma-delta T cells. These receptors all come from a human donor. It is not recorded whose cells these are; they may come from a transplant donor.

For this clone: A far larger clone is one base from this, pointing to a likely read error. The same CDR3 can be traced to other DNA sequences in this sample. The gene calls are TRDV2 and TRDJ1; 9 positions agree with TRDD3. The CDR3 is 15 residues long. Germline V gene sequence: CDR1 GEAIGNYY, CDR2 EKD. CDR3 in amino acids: CACEGLGDISDKLIF. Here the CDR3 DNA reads TGCGCCTGTGAGGGATTGGGGGATATCTCCGATAAACTCATCTTT.

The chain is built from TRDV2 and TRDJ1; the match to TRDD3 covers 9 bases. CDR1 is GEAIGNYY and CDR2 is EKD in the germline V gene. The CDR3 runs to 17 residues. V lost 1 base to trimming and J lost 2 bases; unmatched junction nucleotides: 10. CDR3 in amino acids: CACDTVVLGEKTDKLIF. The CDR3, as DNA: TGTGCCTGTGACACGGTCGTACTGGGGGAAAAAACCGATAAACTCATCTTT.

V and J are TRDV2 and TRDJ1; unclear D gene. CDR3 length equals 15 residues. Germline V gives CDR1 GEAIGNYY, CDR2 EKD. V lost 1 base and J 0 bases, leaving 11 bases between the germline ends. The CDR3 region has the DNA TGTGCCTGTGACACGGCGTACCGAAACACCGATAAACTCATCTTT. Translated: CACDTAYRNTDKLIF.

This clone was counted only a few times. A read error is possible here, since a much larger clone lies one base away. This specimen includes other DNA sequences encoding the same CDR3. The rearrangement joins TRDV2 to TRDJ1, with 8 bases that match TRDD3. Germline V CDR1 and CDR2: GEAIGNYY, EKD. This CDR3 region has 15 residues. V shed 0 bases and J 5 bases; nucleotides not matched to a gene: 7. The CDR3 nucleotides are TGTGCCTGTGACACCCTCAATGGGGGATCGGATAAACTCATCTTT. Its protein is CACDTLNGGSDKLIF.

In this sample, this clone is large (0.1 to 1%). The CDR3 loop reads CACDTLLGESSWDTRQMFF. The CDR3 DNA is TGTGCCTGTGACACCCTACTGGGGGAAAGCTCCTGGGACACCCGACAGATGTTTTTC. The genes are TRDV2 and TRDJ3, with 9 bases lining up with TRDD3. The CDR3 runs to 19 residues. CDR1 is GEAIGNYY and CDR2 is EKD in the germline V gene. V lost 0 bases and J lost 0; bases outside the gene matches: 5.

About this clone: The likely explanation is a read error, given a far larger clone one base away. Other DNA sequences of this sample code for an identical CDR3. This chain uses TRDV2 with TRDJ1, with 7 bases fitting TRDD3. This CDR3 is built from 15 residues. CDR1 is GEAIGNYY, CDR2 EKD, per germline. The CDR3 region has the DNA TGTGCTTGTGACACCCTGGGGGCCCGGGGCGATAAACTCATCTTT. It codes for CACDTLGARGDKLIF.

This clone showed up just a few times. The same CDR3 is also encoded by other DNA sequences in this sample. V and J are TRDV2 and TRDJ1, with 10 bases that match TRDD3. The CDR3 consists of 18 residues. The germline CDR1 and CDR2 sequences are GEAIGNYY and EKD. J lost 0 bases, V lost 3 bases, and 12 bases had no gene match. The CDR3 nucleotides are TGTGCCTGTGACTCCCTGAATGGGGGATACTCGTACACCGATAAACTCATCTTT. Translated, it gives CACDSLNGGYSYTDKLIF.

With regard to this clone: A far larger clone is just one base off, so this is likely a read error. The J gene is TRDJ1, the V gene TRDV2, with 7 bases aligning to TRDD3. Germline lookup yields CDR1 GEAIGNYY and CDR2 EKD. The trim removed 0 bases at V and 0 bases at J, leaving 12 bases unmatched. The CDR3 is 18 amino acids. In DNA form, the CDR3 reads TGTGCCTGTGACACCTTAACCCTACTGGGGATCAACACCGATAAACTCATCTTT. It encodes CACDTLTLLGINTDKLIF.

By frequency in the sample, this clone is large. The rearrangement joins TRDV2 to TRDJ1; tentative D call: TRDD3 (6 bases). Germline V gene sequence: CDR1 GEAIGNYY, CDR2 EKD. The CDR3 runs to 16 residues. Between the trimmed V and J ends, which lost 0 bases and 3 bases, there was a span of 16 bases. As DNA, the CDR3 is TGTGCCTGTGACACCGTTGGGGGTCGAGTGGCCGATAAACTCATCTTT. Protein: CACDTVGGRVADKLIF.

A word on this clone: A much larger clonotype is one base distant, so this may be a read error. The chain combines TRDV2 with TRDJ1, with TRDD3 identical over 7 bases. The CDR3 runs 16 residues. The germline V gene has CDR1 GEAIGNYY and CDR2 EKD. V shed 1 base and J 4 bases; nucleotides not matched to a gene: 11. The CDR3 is CACDTLGATDSDKLIF. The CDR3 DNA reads TGTGCCTGTGACACGCTGGGGGCTACTGATAGCGATAAACTCATCTTT.

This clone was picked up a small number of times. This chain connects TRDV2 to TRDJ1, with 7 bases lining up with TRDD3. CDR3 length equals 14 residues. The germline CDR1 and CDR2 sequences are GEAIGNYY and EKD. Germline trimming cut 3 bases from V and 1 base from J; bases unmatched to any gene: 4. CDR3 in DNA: TGTGCCTGTGACGGACTGGGGTCCACCGATAAACTCATCTTT. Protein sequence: CACDGLGSTDKLIF.

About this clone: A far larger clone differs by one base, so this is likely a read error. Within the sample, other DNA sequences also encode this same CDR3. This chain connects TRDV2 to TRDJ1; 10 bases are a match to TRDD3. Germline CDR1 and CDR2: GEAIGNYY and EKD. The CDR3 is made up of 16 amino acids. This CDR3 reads CACDTLGDIVADKLIF. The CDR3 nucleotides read TGTGCCTGCGACACGCTGGGGGATATCGTCGCCGATAAACTCATCTTT.

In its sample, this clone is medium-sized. Written as DNA, the CDR3 is TGTGCCTGTGACACCGCGGTCCCGCTCACTGGGGGGGGACCCTCCTGGGACACCCGACAGATGTTTTTC. This encodes CACDTAVPLTGGGPSWDTRQMFF. The chain carries TRDV2 and TRDJ3; 8 bases are shared with TRDD3. CDR1 and CDR2 from the germline V gene are GEAIGNYY and EKD. The CDR3 loop spans 23 amino acids. V dropped 0 bases and J dropped 0; count of bases not matched to a gene: 18.

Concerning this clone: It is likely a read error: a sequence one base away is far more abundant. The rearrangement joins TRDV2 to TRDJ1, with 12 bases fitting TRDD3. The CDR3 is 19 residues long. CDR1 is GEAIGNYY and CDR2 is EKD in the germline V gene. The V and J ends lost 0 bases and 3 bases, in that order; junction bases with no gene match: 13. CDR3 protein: CACDTVLSGGYEYADKLIF. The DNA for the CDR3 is TGTGCCTGTGACACCGTACTGTCTGGGGGATACGAGTACGCCGATAAACTCATCTTT.

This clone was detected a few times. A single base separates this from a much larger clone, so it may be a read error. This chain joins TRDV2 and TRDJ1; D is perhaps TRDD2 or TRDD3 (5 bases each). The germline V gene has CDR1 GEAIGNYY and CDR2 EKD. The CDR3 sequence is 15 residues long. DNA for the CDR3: TGTGCCTGTGACACCGTGGGGACCTACACCGATAAACGCATCTTT. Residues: CACDTVGTYTDKRIF.

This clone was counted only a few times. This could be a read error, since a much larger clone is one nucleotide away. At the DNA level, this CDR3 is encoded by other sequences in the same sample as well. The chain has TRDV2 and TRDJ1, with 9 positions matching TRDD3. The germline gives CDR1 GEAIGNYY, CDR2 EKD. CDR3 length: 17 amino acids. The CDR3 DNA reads TGTGCCTGTGACCGATTGGGACTGGGGGACAAGACCGATAAACTCATCTTC. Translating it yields CACDRLGLGDKTDKLIF.

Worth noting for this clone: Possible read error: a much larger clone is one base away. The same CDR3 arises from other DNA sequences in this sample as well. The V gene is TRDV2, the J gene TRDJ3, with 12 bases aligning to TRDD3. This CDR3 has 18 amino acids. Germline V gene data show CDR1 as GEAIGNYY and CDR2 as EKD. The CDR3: CACDSTGGYSWDTRQMFF. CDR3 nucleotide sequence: TGTGCCTGTGACAGTACTGGGGGATACTCCTGGGACACACGACAGATGTTTTTC.

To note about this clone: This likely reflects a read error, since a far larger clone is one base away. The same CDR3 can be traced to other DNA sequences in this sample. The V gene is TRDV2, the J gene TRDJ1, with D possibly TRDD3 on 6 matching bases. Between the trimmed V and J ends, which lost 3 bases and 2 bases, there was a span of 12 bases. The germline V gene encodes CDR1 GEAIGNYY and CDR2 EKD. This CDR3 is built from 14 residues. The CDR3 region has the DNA TGTGCCTGTGACGGCCTAGGGGATACCGATAAACTCATCTTT. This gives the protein CACDGLGDTDKLIF.